This T cell receptor (beta chain) comes out of a study of blood T cell repertoires in COVID-19. Study-wide background: Samples came from the United States, Italy and Spain, spanning acute and convalescent COVID-19. T cells, B-cell-depleted T cells, or PBMCs provided the cDNA or gDNA that served as material.

Authors' processing steps: Amplification of reference gene primers provided the estimated nucleated cell counts. The data were produced by immunoSEQ multiplex PCR, yet TCRdb's version contains in-frame clones alone and is incomplete. V and J calls and clone size are given by that table; D and trimming were obtained from the DNA. The data show about 25,000 clones, around 88% seen once. The V gene end was trimmed by 0 bases and the J gene end by 7 bases; junction bases not matched to a gene: 10. Germline V gives CDR1 SGDLS, CDR2 YYNGEE. This CDR3 spans 16 amino acids. This TCR came from a human donor with active COVID-19. The donor label of this sample is uncertain. Sequencing was performed on peripheral blood. J is TRBJ2-3 and V is TRBV9, with TRBD2 matching 8 bases. The CDR3 loop reads CASSVGEREPSHTQYF. The DNA for the CDR3 is TGTGCCAGCAGCGTAGGAGAGCGGGAGCCCTCCCATACGCAGTATTTT. Full variable domain (remainder filled in from reference TRBV9 and TRBJ2-3): DSGVTQTPKHLITATGQRVTLRCSPRSGDLSVYWYQQSLDQGLQFLIQYYNGEERAKGNILERFSAQQFPDLHSELNLSSLELGDSALYFCASSVGEREPSHTQYFGPGTRLTVL.